This T cell receptor beta chain is from a study of cytomegalovirus exposure and HLA in healthy donors. At the level of the study: About 180 million T cells yielded 117 million unique TCR beta sequences in earlier analysis.

General study findings and limits: According to a later analysis, most TCR beta chains associated with CMV appeared HLA-restricted. A missense DCLRE1C variant was associated with V- and J-gene trimming of TCR beta chains in a later analysis, and an independent cohort replicated the association. Fewer N-insertions than the roughly 670-donor mean were reportedly shown by an Asian-associated ancestry cluster in a later analysis.

PCR primers comprised 60 Vbeta and 13 Jbeta primers. The protocol was immunoSEQ multiplex PCR, while the TCRdb copy is restricted to in-frame clones and leaves out a portion. The sample has around 33,000 clones. The V and J ends lost 7 bases and 3 bases, in that order; junction bases with no gene match: 6. There are 14 residues in the CDR3. Germline V CDR1 and CDR2: MNHNS, SASEGT. For this clone: The antigen is unknown.

V usage is TRBV6-1 and J usage is TRBJ2-5; 9 bases agree with TRBD2. This TCR was sampled from a man aged 40-49 years in good health and CMV-seronegative. The source material was PBMCs. CDR3 protein: CASNAGGREETQYF. CDR3 bases: TGTGCCAGCAATGCAGGCGGGAGGGAAGAGACCCAGTACTTC.